The entry below describes one T cell receptor beta chain. The data belong to a study of blood T cell repertoires in COVID-19. Study summary: The samples span acute and convalescent COVID-19 from the United States, Italy and Spain. T cells, B-cell-depleted T cells, or PBMCs supplied cDNA or gDNA.

Source study methods: By means of reference gene primer amplification, nucleated cell counts were estimated. Assay used: immunoSEQ multiplex PCR; TCRdb lists only in-frame clones, some missing. The DNA was the basis for D and trimming; V, J and clone size are from that table. The sample lists around 69,000 clones, 85% occurring once. Deletions cut 0 bases from V and 7 bases from J, with 5 bases between. Germline loops: CDR1 SGHNT, CDR2 YYREEE (reference sequence). The CDR3 has 12 amino acids. The V call is TRBV5-4, the J call TRBJ1-5; D is uncertain. The specimen sequenced was peripheral blood. The sequence was obtained from a man in his forties or fifties with acute or convalescent COVID-19. The CDR3 loop reads CASSLVIQPQHF. CDR3 DNA: TGTGCCAGCAGCTTGGTAATCCAGCCCCAGCATTTT.